Here is one T cell receptor (beta chain) with its context. Its matching antigen is unknown. This sample is part of a study of T-cell memory formation after mild COVID-19. Findings and limits, study-wide: The main location of contracting CD4+ clones was CM and EM, and that of contracting CD8+ clones was EMRA.

TCRdb independently ran MiXCR on the 5' RACE reads; one entry per CDR3 protein. The table includes about 270,000 distinct CDR3 sequences, about 16% detected once. Per the germline V gene, CDR1 is MNHNY and CDR2 is SVGAGI (reference sequence). The CDR3 covers 15 residues. With 2 bases removed from V and 2 bases from J, the gap between germline ends came to 12 bases. This TCR came from a man between 18 and 35 years old who had mild COVID-19 (a few samples of this study predate the infection). Cell type and time point are not known. The chain combines TRBV6-6 with TRBJ1-2, with TRBD1 as a possible D gene (5 bases). Sample: PBMCs or a T cell subset sorted from them (not recorded which). The CDR3 is CASSYGDGSNYGYTF. The DNA of the CDR3 is TGTGCCAGCAGTTACGGGGACGGAAGCAACTATGGCTACACCTTC.